A single sample gave rise to the 14 T cell receptor beta chains below, sequenced in a study of T cell responses to AZD1222 COVID-19 vaccine. Only in-frame clones appear in the TCRdb table, and some are missing; sequencing was by immunoSEQ multiplex PCR. The sample gives some 110,000 clones, roughly nine tenths of which show up once; approximately 5.4% is in the top ten. Sequencing used peripheral blood, obtained on day 0 of AZD1222 vaccination. The origin of the receptors is an adult in good health.

The CDR3 DNA sequence: TGTGCCAGCAGCTTAGGCATGGAAAAACTGTTTTTT. This encodes CASSLGMEKLFF. The chain joins TRBV7-9 to TRBJ1-4; D is undetermined. The CDR3 runs 12 residues. Germline values: CDR1 SEHNR, CDR2 FQNEAQ (reference sequence). Trimming pared 1 base from V and 8 bases from J, leaving 5 bases between.

The V and J genes are TRBV19 and TRBJ2-5; D possibly matches TRBD1 or TRBD2 (6 bases each). The germline V and J ends were trimmed by 3 bases and 4 bases, with 12 bases remaining between them. Per germline, CDR1 LNHDA and CDR2 SQIVND (reference sequence). There are 14 residues in the CDR3. The CDR3 region has the DNA TGTGCCAGTAGTATTAGGGGGGCGGGAGAGACCCAGTACTTC. The encoded protein is CASSIRGAGETQYF.

This clone was seen only once. The rearrangement joins TRBV6-2 or TRBV6-3 to TRBJ1-5; D possibly corresponds to TRBD1 (5 bases). Germline V gene lookup returns CDR1 MNHEY and CDR2 SVGEGT. The CDR3 totals 13 residues. Trimming stripped 5 bases from V and 9 bases from J, with 14 bases between. CDR3 loop: CASSTGARAPQHF. CDR3 bases: TGTGCCAGCAGTACCGGGGCCCGCGCGCCCCAGCATTTT.

The chain is built from TRBV30 and TRBJ1-2; D not certain. Between the trimmed V and J ends, which lost 0 bases and 5 bases, there was a span of 7 bases. CDR3 length: 12 amino acids. Germline assignment: CDR1 GTSNPN and CDR2 SVGIG (reference sequence). The CDR3 protein is CAWSVQGYGYTF. CDR3 in DNA: TGTGCCTGGAGTGTACAAGGGTATGGCTACACCTTC.

The J gene is TRBJ1-1, the V gene TRBV7-8; no definite D call. CDR1 is SGHVS, CDR2 FQNEAQ, per germline. V dropped 0 bases and J dropped 1 base, with 9 bases sitting between them. The CDR3 length is 15 residues. The CDR3 DNA follows: TGTGCCAGCAGCTTAGCGGGCAGCCCGAACACTGAAGCTTTCTTT. Protein product: CASSLAGSPNTEAFF.

This clone was counted between two and nine times. The chain joins TRBV9 to TRBJ2-2, with 8 bases matching TRBD1. The germline V gene has CDR1 SGDLS and CDR2 YYNGEE. J gave up 5 bases and V 7 bases, and 10 bases lay outside the gene matches. This CDR3 contains 15 residues. The CDR3 DNA is TGTGCCAGCGGGTGGGGCAGGGGGCGAACCGGGGAGCTGTTTTTT. It specifies CASGWGRGRTGELFF.

This chain joins TRBV6-5 and TRBJ2-5; perhaps TRBD1 as D (6 bases). CDR1 MNHEY and CDR2 SVGAGI come from the germline V gene. The CDR3 contains 13 residues. V lost 10 bases and J 5 bases, leaving 17 bases between the germline ends. This CDR3 reads CATDRDNGETQYF. DNA for the CDR3: TGTGCCACCGACCGGGACAACGGGGAGACCCAGTACTTC.

The V gene is TRBV23-1, the J gene TRBJ1-1; D call uncertain. TRBV23-1 is known as an ORF, though its function is uncertain. V dropped 3 bases and J dropped 3 bases, with 17 bases sitting between them. The length of the CDR3 is 16 residues. For the CDR3, the DNA is TGCGCCAGCAGTCAGTACCGCAATTCAACCGACACTGAAGCTTTCTTT. This encodes CASSQYRNSTDTEAFF.

The chain couples TRBV9 to TRBJ2-7; maybe TRBD1 (5 bases). The germline V and J ends were trimmed by 2 bases and 6 bases, with 15 bases remaining between them. The CDR3 has 14 amino acids. Germline assignment: CDR1 SGDLS and CDR2 YYNGEE. The CDR3 here is CASSVGLTSIEQYF. CDR3 in DNA: TGTGCCAGCAGCGTGGGGCTAACCTCAATCGAGCAGTACTTC.

The rearrangement uses TRBV5-8 and TRBJ2-1; 10 positions match TRBD2. V shed 1 base and J 9 bases; nucleotides not matched to a gene: 4. The CDR3 spans 14 residues. From germline, CDR1 is SGHTS and CDR2 YDEGEE. The CDR3, as DNA: TGTGCCAGCAGCTTGAGCGGGAGGGGGAGTGAGCAGTTCTTC. Translating gives CASSLSGRGSEQFF.

This chain joins TRBV19 and TRBJ2-3; D may be TRBD1 (6 bases). The germline gives CDR1 LNHDA, CDR2 SQIVND (reference sequence). The CDR3 has 14 amino acids. V was clipped by 5 bases and J by 2 bases, with 11 bases between them. CDR3 sequence: CASSDTGTTDTQYF. The CDR3 nucleotides are TGTGCCAGTAGTGACACAGGGACCACAGATACGCAGTATTTT.

The chain links TRBV5-6 to TRBJ1-5; D gene uncertain. V gave up 2 bases and J gave up 2 bases, with 8 bases separating them. Germline V lookup: CDR1 SGHDT, CDR2 YYEEEE. This CDR3 is built from 14 residues. In DNA, the CDR3 is TGTGCCAGCAGCTTTCGTCCAGGCAATCAGCCCCAGCATTTT. This encodes CASSFRPGNQPQHF. The full variable domain, rest sourced from reference TRBV5-6 and TRBJ1-5, is DAGVTQSPTHLIKTRGQQVTLRCSPKSGHDTVSWYQQALGQGPQFIFQYYEEEERQRGNFPDRFSGHQFPNYSSELNVNALLLGDSALYLCASSFRPGNQPQHFGDGTRLSIL.

The V and J genes are TRBV5-1 and TRBJ1-2, with 9 nucleotides matching TRBD1. This CDR3 region has 15 residues. The V gene end was trimmed by 5 bases and the J gene end by 5 bases; junction bases not matched to a gene: 10. Germline lookup yields CDR1 SGHRS and CDR2 YFSETQ. In nucleotides, the CDR3 is TGCGCCAGCAGGGGGACAGGGATTCGAAGTTATGGCTACACCTTC. Protein: CASRGTGIRSYGYTF.

A note on this clone: The sample has other DNA sequences that encode this CDR3 too. The chain is built from TRBV7-3 and TRBJ1-3; D uncertain. V was cut by 4 bases and J by 1 base, with 5 bases left in between. This CDR3 has 13 residues. In germline, CDR1 is SGHTA, CDR2 FQGTGA. CDR3 coding DNA: TGTGCCAGCAGCTCTTCATCTGGAAACACCATATATTTT. It codes for CASSSSSGNTIYF.